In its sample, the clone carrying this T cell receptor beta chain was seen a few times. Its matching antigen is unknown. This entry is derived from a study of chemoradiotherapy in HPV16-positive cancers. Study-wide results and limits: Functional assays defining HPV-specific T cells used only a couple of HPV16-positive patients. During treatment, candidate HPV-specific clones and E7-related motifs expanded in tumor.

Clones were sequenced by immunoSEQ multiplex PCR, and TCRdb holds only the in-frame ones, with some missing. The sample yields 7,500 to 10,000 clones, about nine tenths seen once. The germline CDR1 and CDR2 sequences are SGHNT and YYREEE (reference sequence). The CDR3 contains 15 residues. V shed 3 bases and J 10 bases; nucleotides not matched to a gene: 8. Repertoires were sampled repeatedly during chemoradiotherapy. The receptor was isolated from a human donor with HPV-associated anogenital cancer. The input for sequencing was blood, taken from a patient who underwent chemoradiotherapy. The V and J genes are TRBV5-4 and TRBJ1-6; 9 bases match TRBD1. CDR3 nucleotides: TGTGCCAGCAGCTCCCGGGACAGGGAGGGCTCACCCCTCCACTTT. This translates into CASSSRDREGSPLHF.